The 8 T cell receptor beta chains presented below share a single source sample, sequenced in a study of blood T cell repertoires in COVID-19. The data were produced by immunoSEQ multiplex PCR, yet TCRdb's version contains in-frame clones alone and is incomplete. The sample holds approximately 180,000 clones; roughly 85% are singletons and the top ten take about 3.3%. The sample taken for sequencing was peripheral blood. The receptor source for this set is a man aged 60-69 years with acute or convalescent COVID-19.

This clone was seen once. The chain recombines TRBV2 with TRBJ1-4, with TRBD1 matching over 10 bases. This CDR3 comprises 14 residues. Germline values: CDR1 SNHLY, CDR2 FYNNEI. The V and J ends lost 7 bases and 6 bases, in that order; junction bases with no gene match: 5. The CDR3 DNA is TGTGCCAGCAACCGACAGGGGGCGGATGAAAAACTGTTTTTT. Residues: CASNRQGADEKLFF.

This clone was seen once. As DNA, the CDR3 is TGTGCCAGCAGCCCCAACGGCAGGGGAAGGTCTGGGGCCAACGTCCTGACTTTC. Translating gives CASSPNGRGRSGANVLTF. The rearrangement uses TRBV5-6 and TRBJ2-6, with D tentatively TRBD1 (6 bases). This CDR3 has 18 amino acids. Germline CDR1 and CDR2: SGHDT and YYEEEE. V lost 4 bases and J 1 base, leaving 18 bases between the germline ends.

This chain uses TRBV3-1 (or the pseudogene TRBV3-2) with TRBJ1-1; TRBD1 is a possible D gene (6 bases). Germline-derived CDR1 and CDR2 are LGHDT and YNNKEL (reference sequence). The CDR3 is made up of 14 amino acids. V was shortened by 7 bases and J by 3 bases, with 15 bases between the two germline ends. CDR3 bases: TGTGCCAGCACCCCTCCGGGGGGCCACACTGAAGCTTTCTTT. Translated: CASTPPGGHTEAFF.

The gene calls are TRBV4-1 and TRBJ1-6; 8 bases align to TRBD1. After removal of 1 base from V and 4 bases from J, the junction contained 3 bases not matched to a gene. The CDR3 totals 16 residues. Germline CDR1 reads MGHRA; CDR2 reads YSYEKL. CDR3 nucleotides: TGCGCCAGCAGCCAAGTAGGACAGGGATATAATTCACCCCTCCACTTT. It encodes CASSQVGQGYNSPLHF.

The chain uses TRBV28 and TRBJ1-4, with D possibly matching TRBD1 (6 bases). The CDR3 spans 14 residues. The ends were cut back, 4 bases at V and 0 bases at J, with 6 bases in the middle. Germline V gives CDR1 MDHEN, CDR2 SYDVKM. The CDR3 bases are TGTGCCAGCAGTTGGACAGCAACTAATGAAAAACTGTTTTTT. As protein: CASSWTATNEKLFF.

The chain uses TRBV28 and TRBJ1-1, with TRBD1 as a possible D gene (6 bases). This CDR3 has 12 residues. Germline V lookup: CDR1 MDHEN, CDR2 SYDVKM. The CDR3 spells CAPDRMNTEAFF. DNA for the CDR3: TGTGCTCCGGACAGAATGAACACTGAAGCTTTCTTT.

The chain couples TRBV29-1 to TRBJ1-4, with TRBD1 as a possible D gene (6 bases). CDR1 SQVTM and CDR2 ANQGSEA come from the germline V gene. V lost 6 bases, J lost 0 bases, and 8 bases lay in between. The CDR3 covers 13 residues. The CDR3 coding sequence is TGCAGCGTAGGGGGGGCAACTAATGAAAAACTGTTTTTT. It yields the protein CSVGGATNEKLFF.

The gene calls are TRBV28 and TRBJ1-5; the match to TRBD1 covers 9 bases. This CDR3 has 15 residues. V trimming: 5 bases; J trimming: 7 bases; junction bases outside the gene matches: 9. The germline gives CDR1 MDHEN, CDR2 SYDVKM. CDR3 residues: CASSTAGTGYQPQHF. CDR3 sequence (DNA): TGTGCCAGCAGTACGGCTGGGACAGGGTACCAGCCCCAGCATTTT.